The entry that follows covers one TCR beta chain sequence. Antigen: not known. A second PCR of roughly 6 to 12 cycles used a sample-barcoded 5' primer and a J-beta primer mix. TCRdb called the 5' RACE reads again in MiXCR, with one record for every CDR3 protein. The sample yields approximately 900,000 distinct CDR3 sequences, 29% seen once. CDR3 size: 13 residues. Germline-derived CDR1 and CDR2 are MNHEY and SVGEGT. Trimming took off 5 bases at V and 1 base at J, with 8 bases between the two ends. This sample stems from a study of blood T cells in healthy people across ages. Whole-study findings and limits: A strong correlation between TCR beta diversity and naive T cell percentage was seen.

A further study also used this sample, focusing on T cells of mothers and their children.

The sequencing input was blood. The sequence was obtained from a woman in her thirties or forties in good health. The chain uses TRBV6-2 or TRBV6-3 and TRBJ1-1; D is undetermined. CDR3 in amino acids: CASSTAGNTEAFF. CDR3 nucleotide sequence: TGTGCCAGCAGTACGGCGGGGAACACTGAAGCTTTCTTT.